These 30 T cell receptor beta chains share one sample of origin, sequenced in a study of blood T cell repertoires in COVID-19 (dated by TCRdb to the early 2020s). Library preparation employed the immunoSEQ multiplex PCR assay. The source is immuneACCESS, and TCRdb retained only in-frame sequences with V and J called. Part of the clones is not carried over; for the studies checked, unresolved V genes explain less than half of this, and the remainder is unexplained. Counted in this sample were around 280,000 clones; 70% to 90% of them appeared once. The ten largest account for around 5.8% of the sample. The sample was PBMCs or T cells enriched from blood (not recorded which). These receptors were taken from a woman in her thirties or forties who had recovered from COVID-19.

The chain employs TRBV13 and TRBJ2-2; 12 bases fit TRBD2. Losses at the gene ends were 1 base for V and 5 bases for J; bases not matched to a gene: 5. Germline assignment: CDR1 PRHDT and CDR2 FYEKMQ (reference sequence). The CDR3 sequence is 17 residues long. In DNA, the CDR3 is TGTGCCAGCAGCTTAGAACTAGCGGGAGGCGGGACCGGGGAGCTGTTTTTT. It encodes CASSLELAGGGTGELFF.

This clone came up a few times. The DNA for the CDR3 is TGTGCCAGCACCCAATCTAAGGGGACCTACAATGAGCAGTTCTTC. This encodes CASTQSKGTYNEQFF. The V call is TRBV28, the J call TRBJ2-1; D perhaps matches TRBD1 (5 bases). Germline V gene data show CDR1 as MDHEN and CDR2 as SYDVKM. The CDR3 is 15 residues long. Trimming shortened V by 7 bases and J by 2 bases, and 15 bases separated the two germline ends.

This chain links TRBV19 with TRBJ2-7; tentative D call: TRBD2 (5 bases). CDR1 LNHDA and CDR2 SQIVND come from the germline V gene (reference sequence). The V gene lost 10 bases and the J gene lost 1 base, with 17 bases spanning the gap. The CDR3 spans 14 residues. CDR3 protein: CATARGYGSYEQYF. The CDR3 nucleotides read TGTGCCACCGCCCGAGGGTATGGGTCCTACGAGCAGTACTTC.

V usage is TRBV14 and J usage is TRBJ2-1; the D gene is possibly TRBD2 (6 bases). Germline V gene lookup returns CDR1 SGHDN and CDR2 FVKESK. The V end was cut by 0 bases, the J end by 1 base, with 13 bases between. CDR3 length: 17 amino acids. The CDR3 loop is CASSQDRGNPSYNEQFF. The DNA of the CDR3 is TGTGCCAGCAGCCAAGACCGCGGGAATCCGTCCTACAATGAGCAGTTCTTC.

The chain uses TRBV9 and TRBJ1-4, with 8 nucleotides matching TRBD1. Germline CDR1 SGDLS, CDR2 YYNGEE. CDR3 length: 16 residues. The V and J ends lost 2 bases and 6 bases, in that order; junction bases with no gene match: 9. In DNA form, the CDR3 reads TGTGCCAGCAGCGTCGCCCCCGGACAGGGTGATGAAAAACTGTTTTTT. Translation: CASSVAPGQGDEKLFF. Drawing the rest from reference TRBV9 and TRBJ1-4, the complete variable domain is DSGVTQTPKHLITATGQRVTLRCSPRSGDLSVYWYQQSLDQGLQFLIQYYNGEERAKGNILERFSAQQFPDLHSELNLSSLELGDSALYFCASSVAPGQGDEKLFFGSGTQLSVL.

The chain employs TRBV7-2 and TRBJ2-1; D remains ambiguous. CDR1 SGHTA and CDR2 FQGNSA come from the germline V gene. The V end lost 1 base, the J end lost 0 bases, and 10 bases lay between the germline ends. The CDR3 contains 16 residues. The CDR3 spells CASSLVPRNSYNEQFF. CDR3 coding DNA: TGTGCCAGCAGCTTAGTGCCTAGAAACTCCTACAATGAGCAGTTCTTC.

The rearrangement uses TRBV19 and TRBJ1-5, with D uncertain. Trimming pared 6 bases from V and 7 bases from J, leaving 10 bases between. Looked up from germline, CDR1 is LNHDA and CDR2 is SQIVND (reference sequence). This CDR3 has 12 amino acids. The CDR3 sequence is CASSDAGQPQHF. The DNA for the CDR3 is TGTGCCAGTAGCGACGCCGGGCAGCCCCAGCATTTT.

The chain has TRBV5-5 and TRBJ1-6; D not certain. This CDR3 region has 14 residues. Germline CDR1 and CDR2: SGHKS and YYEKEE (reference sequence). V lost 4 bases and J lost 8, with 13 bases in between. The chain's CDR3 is CASSPLPEDSPLHF. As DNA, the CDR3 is TGTGCCAGCAGCCCACTGCCTGAGGATTCACCCCTCCACTTT.

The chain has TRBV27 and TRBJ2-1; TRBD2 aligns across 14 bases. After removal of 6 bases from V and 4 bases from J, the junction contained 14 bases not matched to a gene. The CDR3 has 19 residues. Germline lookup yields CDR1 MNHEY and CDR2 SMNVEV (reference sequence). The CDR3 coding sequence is TGTGCCAGCAGCCCCCCGGGACTAGCGGGAGTTGTTCGTTACAATGAGCAGTTCTTC. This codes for CASSPPGLAGVVRYNEQFF.

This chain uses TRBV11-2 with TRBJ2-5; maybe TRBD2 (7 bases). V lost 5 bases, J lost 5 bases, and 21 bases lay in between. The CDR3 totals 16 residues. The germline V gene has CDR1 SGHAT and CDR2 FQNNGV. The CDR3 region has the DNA TGTGCCAGCAGCAGGCGCTCCGGGGGGCAGGAGGAGACCCAGTACTTC. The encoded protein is CASSRRSGGQEETQYF.

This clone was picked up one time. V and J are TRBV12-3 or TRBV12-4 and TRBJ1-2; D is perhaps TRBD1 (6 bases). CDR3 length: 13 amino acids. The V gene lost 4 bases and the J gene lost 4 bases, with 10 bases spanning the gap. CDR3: CASSSIRGYGYTF. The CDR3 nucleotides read TGTGCCAGCAGTTCCATCAGGGGCTATGGCTACACCTTC.

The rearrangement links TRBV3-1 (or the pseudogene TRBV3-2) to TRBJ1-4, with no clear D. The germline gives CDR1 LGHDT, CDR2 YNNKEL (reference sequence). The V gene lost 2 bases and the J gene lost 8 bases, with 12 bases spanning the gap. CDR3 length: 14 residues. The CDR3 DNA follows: TGTGCCAGCAGCCAACTAGCCGGCGGAGAAAAACTGTTTTTT. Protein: CASSQLAGGEKLFF.

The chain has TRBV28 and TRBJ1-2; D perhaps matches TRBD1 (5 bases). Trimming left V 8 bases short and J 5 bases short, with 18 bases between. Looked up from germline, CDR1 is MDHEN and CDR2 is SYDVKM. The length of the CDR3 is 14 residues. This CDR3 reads CASALNMRGYGYTF. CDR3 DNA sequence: TGTGCCAGCGCACTTAATATGCGGGGGTATGGCTACACCTTC.

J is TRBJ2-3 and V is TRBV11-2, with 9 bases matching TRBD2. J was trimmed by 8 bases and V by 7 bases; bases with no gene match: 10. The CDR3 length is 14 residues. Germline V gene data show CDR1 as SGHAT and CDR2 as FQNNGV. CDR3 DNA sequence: TGTGCCAGCACCCCGGTGGAGCGGGAGGTTACGCAGTATTTT. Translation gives CASTPVEREVTQYF.

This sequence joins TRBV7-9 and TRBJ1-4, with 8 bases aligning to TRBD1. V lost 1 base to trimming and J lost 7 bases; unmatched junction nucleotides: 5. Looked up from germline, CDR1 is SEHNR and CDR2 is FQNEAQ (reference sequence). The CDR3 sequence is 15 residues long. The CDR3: CASSLVQGVGEKLFF. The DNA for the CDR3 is TGTGCCAGCAGCTTAGTACAGGGGGTTGGTGAAAAACTGTTTTTT.

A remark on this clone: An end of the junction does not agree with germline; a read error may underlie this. The CDR3 DNA is TGTGCCAGCAATTTAGCGGGAGGCGGTGGGGAGACCCAGTACTTC. Its translation is CASNLAGGGGETQYF. This sequence joins TRBV28 and TRBJ2-5; 10 bases map to TRBD2. This CDR3 contains 15 residues. Germline loops: CDR1 MDHEN, CDR2 SYDVKM. Using reference TRBV28 and TRBJ2-5 for the parts outside the CDR3, the full variable domain is DVKVTQSSRYLVKRTGEKVFLECVQDMDHENMFWYRQDPGLGLRLIYFSYDVKMKEKGDIPEGYSVSREKKERFSLILESASTNQTSMYLCASNLAGGGGETQYFGPGTRLLVL.

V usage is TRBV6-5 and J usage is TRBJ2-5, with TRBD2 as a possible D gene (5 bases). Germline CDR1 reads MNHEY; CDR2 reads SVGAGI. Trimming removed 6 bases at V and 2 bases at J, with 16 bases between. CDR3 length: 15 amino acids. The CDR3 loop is CASRNPTPGQETQYF. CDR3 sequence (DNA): TGTGCCAGCAGGAACCCGACTCCGGGGCAAGAGACCCAGTACTTC.

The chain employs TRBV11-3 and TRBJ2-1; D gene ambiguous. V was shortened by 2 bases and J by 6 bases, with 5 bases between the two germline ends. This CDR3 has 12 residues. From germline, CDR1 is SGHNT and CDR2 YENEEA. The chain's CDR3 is CASSLSRNEQFF. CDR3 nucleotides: TGTGCCAGCAGCTTATCCCGCAATGAGCAGTTCTTC.

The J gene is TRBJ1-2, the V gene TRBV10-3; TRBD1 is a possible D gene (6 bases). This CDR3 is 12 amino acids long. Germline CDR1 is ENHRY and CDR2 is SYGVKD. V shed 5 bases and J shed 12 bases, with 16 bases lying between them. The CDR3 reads CAISREGRGHTF. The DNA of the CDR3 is TGTGCCATCAGTAGGGAGGGCAGGGGACACACCTTC.

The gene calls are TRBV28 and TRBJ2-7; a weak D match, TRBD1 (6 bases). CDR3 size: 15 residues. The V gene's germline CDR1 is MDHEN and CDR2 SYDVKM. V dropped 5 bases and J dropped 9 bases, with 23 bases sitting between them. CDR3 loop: CASSQPLGTRVGQYF. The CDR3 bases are TGTGCCAGCAGTCAACCCCTCGGGACACGGGTGGGGCAGTACTTC. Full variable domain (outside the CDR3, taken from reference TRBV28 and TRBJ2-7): DVKVTQSSRYLVKRTGEKVFLECVQDMDHENMFWYRQDPGLGLRLIYFSYDVKMKEKGDIPEGYSVSREKKERFSLILESASTNQTSMYLCASSQPLGTRVGQYFGPGTRLTVT.

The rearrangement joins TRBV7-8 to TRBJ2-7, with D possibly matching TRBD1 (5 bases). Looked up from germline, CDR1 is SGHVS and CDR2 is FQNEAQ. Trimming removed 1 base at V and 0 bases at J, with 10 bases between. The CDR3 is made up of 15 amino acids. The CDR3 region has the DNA TGTGCCAGCAGCTTAGTCCCAGGGCCCTCCTACGAGCAGTACTTC. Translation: CASSLVPGPSYEQYF.

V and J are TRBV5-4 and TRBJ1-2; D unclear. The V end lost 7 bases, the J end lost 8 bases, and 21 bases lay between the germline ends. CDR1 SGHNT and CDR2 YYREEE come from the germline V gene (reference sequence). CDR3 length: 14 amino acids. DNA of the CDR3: TGTGCCAGCGGCTGGGTCGCGGAGCCGGAGGGCTACACCTTC. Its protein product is CASGWVAEPEGYTF.

This chain's CDR3 is CASSRGGGKLFF. Written as DNA, the CDR3 is TGTGCCAGCAGCCGCGGGGGAGGAAAACTGTTTTTT. This chain connects TRBV6-6 to TRBJ1-4; tentatively, D is TRBD1 (5 bases). Trimming took off 6 bases at V and 10 bases at J, with 12 bases between the two ends. CDR3 length equals 12 residues. Germline CDR1 reads MNHNY; CDR2 reads SVGAGI (reference sequence).

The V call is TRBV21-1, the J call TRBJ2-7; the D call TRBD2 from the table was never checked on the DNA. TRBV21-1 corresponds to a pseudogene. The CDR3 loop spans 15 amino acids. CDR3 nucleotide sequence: TGTGCCAGCAGCAAATGGGGGGGAGGGTTCTACGAGCAGTACTTC. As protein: CASSKWGGGFYEQYF.

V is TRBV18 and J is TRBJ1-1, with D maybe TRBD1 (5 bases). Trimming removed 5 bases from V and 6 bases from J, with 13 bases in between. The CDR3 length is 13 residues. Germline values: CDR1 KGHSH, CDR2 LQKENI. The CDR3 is CASSMSRGPEAFF. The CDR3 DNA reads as TGTGCCAGCTCAATGAGTAGGGGCCCTGAAGCTTTCTTT.

CDR3 nucleotides: TGCGCCAGCAGCTTGTCAGGGGTGGAGGAGACCCAGTACTTC. Protein sequence: CASSLSGVEETQYF. This chain joins TRBV5-1 and TRBJ2-5, with D possibly being TRBD1 (6 bases). This CDR3 has 14 residues. V was shortened by 1 base and J by 5 bases, with 12 bases between the two germline ends. The germline CDR1 and CDR2 sequences are SGHRS and YFSETQ. Looking up the rest from reference TRBV5-1 and TRBJ2-5 gives the full variable domain: KAGVTQTPRYLIKTRGQQVTLSCSPISGHRSVSWYQQTPGQGLQFLFEYFSETQRNKGNFPGRFSGRQFSNSRSEMNVSTLELGDSALYLCASSLSGVEETQYFGPGTRLLVL.

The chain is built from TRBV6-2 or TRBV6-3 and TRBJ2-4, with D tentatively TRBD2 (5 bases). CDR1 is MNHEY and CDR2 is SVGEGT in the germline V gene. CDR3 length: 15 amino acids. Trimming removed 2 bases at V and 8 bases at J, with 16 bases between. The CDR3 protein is CASSYREPGRDIQYF. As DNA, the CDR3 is TGTGCCAGCAGTTACCGGGAACCGGGAAGGGACATTCAGTACTTC.

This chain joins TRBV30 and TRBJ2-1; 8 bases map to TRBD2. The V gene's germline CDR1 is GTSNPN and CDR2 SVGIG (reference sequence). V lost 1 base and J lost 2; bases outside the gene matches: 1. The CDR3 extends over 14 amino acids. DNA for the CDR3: TGTGCCTGGAGTGACGGGAGGGCCTACAATGAGCAGTTCTTC. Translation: CAWSDGRAYNEQFF.

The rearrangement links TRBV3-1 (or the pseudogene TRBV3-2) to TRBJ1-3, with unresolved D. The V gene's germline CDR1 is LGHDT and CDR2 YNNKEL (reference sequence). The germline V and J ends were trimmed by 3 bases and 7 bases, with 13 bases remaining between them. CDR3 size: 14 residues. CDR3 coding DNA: TGTGCCAGCAGCCACGATCCACTATGGAACACCATATATTTT. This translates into CASSHDPLWNTIYF.

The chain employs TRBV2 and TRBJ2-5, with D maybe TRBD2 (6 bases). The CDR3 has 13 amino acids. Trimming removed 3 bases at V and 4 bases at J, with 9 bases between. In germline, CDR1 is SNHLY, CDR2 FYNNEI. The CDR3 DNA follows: TGTGCCAGCAGTGAGGACGGGAGAGAGACCCAGTACTTC. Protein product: CASSEDGRETQYF.